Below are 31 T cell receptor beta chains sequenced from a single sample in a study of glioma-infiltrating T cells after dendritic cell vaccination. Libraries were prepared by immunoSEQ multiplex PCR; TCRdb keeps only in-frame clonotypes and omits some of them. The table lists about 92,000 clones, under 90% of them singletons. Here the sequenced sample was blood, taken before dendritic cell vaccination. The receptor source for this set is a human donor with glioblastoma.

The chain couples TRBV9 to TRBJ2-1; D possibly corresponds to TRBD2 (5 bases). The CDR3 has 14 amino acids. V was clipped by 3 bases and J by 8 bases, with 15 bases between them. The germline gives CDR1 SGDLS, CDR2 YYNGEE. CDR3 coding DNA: TGTGCCAGCAGCGAAGCCGGGCTCGGGGATGAGCAGTTCTTC. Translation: CASSEAGLGDEQFF.

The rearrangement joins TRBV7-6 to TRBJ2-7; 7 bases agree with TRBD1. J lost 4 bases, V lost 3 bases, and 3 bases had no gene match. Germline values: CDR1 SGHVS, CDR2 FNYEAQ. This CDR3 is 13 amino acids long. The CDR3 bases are TGTGCCAGCAGCTTCGGGACAGCATACGAGCAGTACTTC. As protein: CASSFGTAYEQYF. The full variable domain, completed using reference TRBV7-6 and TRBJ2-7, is GAGVSQSPRYKVTKRGQDVALRCDPISGHVSLYWYRQALGQGPEFLTYFNYEAQQDKSGLPNDRFSAERPEGSISTLTIQRTEQRDSAMYRCASSFGTAYEQYFGPGTRLTVT.

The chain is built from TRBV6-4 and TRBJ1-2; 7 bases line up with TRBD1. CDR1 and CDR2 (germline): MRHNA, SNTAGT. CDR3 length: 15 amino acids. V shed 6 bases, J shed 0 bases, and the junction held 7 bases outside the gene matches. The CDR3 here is CASRGTASSNYGYTF. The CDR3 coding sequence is TGTGCCAGCAGAGGGACAGCCAGCTCTAACTATGGCTACACCTTC.

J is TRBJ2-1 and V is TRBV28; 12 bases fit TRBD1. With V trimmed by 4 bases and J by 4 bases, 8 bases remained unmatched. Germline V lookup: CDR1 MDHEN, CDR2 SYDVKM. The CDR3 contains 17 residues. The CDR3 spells CASSYGRDRGRYNEQFF. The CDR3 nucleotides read TGTGCCAGCAGTTACGGCCGGGACAGGGGGCGGTACAATGAGCAGTTCTTC.

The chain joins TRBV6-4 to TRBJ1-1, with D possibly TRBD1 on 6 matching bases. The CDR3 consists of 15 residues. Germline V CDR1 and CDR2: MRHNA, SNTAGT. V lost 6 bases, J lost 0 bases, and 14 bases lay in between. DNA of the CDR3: TGTGCCAGCAGGGCCAGACAGGACTTGAACACTGAAGCTTTCTTT. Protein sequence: CASRARQDLNTEAFF.

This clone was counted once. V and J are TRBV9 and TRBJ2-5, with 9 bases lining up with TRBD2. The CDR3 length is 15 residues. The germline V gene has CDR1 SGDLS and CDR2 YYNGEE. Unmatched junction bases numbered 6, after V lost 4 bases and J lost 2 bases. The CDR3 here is CASSSGTSRQETQYF. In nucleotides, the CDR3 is TGTGCCAGCAGCTCAGGGACTAGCCGTCAAGAGACCCAGTACTTC. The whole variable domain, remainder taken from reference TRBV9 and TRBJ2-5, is DSGVTQTPKHLITATGQRVTLRCSPRSGDLSVYWYQQSLDQGLQFLIQYYNGEERAKGNILERFSAQQFPDLHSELNLSSLELGDSALYFCASSSGTSRQETQYFGPGTRLLVL.

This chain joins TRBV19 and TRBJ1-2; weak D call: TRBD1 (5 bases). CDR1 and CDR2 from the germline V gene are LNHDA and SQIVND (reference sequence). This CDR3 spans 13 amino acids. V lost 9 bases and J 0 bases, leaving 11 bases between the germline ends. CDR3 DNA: TGTGCCAGGCCGGGGGAAGCTAACTATGGCTACACCTTC. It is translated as CARPGEANYGYTF.

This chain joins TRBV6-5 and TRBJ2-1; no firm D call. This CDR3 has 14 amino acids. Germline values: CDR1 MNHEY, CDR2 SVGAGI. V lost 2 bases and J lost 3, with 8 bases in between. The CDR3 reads CASSYLTDYNEQFF. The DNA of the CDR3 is TGTGCCAGCAGTTACCTAACAGACTACAATGAGCAGTTCTTC.

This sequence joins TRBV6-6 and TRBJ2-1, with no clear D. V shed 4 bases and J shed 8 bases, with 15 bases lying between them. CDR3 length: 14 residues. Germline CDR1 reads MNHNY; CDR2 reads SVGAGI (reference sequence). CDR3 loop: CASSSVRSRDEQFF. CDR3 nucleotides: TGTGCCAGCAGTTCCGTTCGGAGTCGGGATGAGCAGTTCTTC.

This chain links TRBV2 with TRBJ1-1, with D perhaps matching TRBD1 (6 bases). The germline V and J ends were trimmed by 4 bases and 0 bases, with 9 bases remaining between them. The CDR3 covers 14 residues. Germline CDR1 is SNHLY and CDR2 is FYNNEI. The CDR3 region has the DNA TGTGCCAGCAGTGGACAGGCGATGAACACTGAAGCTTTCTTT. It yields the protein CASSGQAMNTEAFF.

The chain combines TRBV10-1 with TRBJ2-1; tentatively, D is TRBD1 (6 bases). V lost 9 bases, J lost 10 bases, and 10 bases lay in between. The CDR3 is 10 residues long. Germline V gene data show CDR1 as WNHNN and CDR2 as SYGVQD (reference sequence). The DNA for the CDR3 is TGCGCCAGTCCAAGGGGGGAGCAGTTCTTC. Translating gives CASPRGEQFF.

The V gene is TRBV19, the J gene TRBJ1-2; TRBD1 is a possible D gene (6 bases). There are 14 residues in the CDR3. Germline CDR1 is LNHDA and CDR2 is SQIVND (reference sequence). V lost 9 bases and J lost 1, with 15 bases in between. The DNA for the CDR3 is TGTGCCAGCAGTTCTGGGGGCAATAACTATGGCTACACCTTC. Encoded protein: CASSSGGNNYGYTF.

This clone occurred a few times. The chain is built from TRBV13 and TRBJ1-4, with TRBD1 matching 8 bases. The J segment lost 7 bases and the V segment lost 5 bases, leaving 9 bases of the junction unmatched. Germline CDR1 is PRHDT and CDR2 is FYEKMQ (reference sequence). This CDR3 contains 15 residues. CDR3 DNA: TGTGCCAGCAGCCCGAGGACAGGGATGGGTGAAAAACTGTTTTTT. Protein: CASSPRTGMGEKLFF.

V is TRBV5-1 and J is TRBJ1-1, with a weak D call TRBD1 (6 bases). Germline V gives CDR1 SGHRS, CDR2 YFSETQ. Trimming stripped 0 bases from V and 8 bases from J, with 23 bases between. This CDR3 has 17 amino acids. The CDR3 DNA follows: TGCGCCAGCAGCTTGGGTACGCCTTACAGGGAAACAGACGAAGCTTTCTTT. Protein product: CASSLGTPYRETDEAFF.

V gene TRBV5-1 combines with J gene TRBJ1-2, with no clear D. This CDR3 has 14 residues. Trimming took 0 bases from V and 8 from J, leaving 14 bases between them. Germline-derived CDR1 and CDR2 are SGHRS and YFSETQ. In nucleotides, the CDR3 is TGCGCCAGCAGCTTGGCCGCTGGGTCAGGCGGCTACACCTTC. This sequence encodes CASSLAAGSGGYTF. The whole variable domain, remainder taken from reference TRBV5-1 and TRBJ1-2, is KAGVTQTPRYLIKTRGQQVTLSCSPISGHRSVSWYQQTPGQGLQFLFEYFSETQRNKGNFPGRFSGRQFSNSRSEMNVSTLELGDSALYLCASSLAAGSGGYTFGSGTRLTVV.

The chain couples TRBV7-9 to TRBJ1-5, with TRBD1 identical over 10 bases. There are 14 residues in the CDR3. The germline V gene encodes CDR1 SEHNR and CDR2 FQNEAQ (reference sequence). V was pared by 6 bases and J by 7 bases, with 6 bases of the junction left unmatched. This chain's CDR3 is CASSQGQGLQPQHF. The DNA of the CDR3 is TGTGCCAGCAGTCAGGGACAGGGGTTACAGCCCCAGCATTTT. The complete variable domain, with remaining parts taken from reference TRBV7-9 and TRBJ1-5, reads DTGVSQNPRHKITKRGQNVTFRCDPISEHNRLYWYRQTLGQGPEFLTYFQNEAQLEKSRLLSDRFSAERPKGSFSTLEIQRTEQGDSAMYLCASSQGQGLQPQHFGDGTRLSIL.

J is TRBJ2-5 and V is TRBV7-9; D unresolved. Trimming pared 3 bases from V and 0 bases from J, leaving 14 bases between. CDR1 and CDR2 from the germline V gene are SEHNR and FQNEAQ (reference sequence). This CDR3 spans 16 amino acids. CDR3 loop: CASSFAYGPYQETQYF. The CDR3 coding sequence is TGTGCCAGCAGCTTCGCCTATGGGCCGTACCAAGAGACCCAGTACTTC.

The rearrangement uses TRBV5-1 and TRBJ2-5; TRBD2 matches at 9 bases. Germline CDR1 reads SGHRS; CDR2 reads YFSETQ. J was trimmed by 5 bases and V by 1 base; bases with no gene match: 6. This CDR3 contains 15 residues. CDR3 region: CASSLYSGGGETQYF. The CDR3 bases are TGCGCCAGCAGCTTGTATAGCGGGGGTGGGGAGACCCAGTACTTC.

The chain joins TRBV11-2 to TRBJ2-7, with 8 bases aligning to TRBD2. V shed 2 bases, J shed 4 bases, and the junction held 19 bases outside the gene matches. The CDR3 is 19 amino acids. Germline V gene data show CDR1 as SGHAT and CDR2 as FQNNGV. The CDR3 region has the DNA TGTGCCAGCAGCTTATTATACGGGAGGGCCGGGAGTAGTCGTTACGAGCAGTACTTC. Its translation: CASSLLYGRAGSSRYEQYF.

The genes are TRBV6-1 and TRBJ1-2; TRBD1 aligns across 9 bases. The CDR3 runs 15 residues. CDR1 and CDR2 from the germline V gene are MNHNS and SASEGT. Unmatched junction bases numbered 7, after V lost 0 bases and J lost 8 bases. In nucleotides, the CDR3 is TGTGCCAGCAGTGAAGCCGGGGACAGGGCTAGGGGCTACACCTTC. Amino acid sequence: CASSEAGDRARGYTF.

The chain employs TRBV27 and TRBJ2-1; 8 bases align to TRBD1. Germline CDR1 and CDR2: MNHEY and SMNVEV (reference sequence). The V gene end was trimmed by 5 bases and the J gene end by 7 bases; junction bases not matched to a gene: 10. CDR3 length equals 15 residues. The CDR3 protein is CASSETGGWGNEQFF. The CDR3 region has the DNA TGTGCCAGCAGTGAAACAGGGGGATGGGGGAATGAGCAGTTCTTC.

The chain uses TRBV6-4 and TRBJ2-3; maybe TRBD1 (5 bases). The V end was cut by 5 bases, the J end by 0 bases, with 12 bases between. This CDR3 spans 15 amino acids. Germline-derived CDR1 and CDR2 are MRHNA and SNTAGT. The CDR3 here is CASSWQGKSTDTQYF. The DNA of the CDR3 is TGTGCCAGCAGTTGGCAGGGCAAAAGCACAGATACGCAGTATTTT.

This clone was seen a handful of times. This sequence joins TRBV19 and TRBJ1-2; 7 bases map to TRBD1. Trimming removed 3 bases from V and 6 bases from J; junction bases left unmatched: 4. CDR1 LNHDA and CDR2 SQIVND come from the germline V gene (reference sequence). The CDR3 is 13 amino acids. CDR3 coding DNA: TGTGCCAGTAGTATCGGGCAGGGGGATGGCTACACCTTC. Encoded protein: CASSIGQGDGYTF.

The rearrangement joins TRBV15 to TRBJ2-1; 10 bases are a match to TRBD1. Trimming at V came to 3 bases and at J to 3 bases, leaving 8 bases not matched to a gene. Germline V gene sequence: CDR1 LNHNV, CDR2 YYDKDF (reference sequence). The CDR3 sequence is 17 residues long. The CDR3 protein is CATSRTPGTGVYNEQFF. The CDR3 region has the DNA TGTGCCACCAGCAGGACACCCGGGACAGGGGTCTACAATGAGCAGTTCTTC.

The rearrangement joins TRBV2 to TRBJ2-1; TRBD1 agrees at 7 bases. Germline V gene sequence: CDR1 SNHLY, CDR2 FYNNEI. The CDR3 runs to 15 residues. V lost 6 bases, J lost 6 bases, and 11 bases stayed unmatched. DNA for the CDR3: TGTGCCAGCAGCGGAAACAGGGGCGACCCCAATGAGCAGTTCTTC. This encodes CASSGNRGDPNEQFF.

CDR3 nucleotides: TGTGCCACCAGCAGAGAACCTCCCGGGGTTGGCCAGCCCCAGCATTTT. Amino acid sequence: CATSREPPGVGQPQHF. This rearrangement joins TRBV15 to TRBJ1-5; D gene uncertain. V lost 0 bases and J lost 7, with 16 bases in between. Germline-derived CDR1 and CDR2 are LNHNV and YYDKDF (reference sequence). The CDR3 length is 16 residues.

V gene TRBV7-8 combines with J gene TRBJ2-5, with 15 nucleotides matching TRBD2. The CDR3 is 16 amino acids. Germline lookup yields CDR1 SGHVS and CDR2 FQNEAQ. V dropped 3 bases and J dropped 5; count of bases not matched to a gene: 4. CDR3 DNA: TGTGCCAGCAGCTTTCCAGGGACTAGCGGGGGGGAGACCCAGTACTTC. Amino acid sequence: CASSFPGTSGGETQYF.

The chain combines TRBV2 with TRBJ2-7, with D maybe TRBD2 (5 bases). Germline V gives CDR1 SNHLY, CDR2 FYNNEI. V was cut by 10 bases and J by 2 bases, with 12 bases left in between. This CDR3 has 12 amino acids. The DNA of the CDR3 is TGTGCCACACGGACTGTAACCTACGAGCAGTACTTC. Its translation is CATRTVTYEQYF.

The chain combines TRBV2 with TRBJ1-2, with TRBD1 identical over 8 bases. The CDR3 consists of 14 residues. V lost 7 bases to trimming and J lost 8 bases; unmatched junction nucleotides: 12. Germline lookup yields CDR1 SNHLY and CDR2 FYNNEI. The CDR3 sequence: CASKQIGQGGGYTF. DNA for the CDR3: TGTGCCAGCAAGCAAATCGGACAGGGTGGCGGCTACACCTTC.

Written as DNA, the CDR3 is TGTGCCAGTAGTGTTAGCGGGAGGAACCAAGAGACCCAGTACTTC. Translating gives CASSVSGRNQETQYF. V and J are TRBV19 and TRBJ2-5, with 10 bases fitting TRBD2. The germline V gene has CDR1 LNHDA and CDR2 SQIVND (reference sequence). CDR3 length: 15 amino acids. The V segment lost 5 bases and the J segment 0 bases; nucleotides outside the gene matches: 3. The entire variable domain, with the rest obtained from reference TRBV19 and TRBJ2-5, is as follows: DGGITQSPKYLFRKEGQNVTLSCEQNLNHDAMYWYRQDPGQGLRLIYYSQIVNDFQKGDIAEGYSVSREKKESFPLTVTSAQKNPTAFYLCASSVSGRNQETQYFGPGTRLLVL.

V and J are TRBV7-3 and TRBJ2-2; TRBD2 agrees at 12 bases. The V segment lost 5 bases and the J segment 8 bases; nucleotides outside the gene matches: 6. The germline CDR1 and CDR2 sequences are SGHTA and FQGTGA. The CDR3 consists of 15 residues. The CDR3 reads CASSRTSGDVGELFF. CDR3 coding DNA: TGTGCCAGCAGCCGGACTAGCGGGGATGTAGGGGAGCTGTTTTTT.